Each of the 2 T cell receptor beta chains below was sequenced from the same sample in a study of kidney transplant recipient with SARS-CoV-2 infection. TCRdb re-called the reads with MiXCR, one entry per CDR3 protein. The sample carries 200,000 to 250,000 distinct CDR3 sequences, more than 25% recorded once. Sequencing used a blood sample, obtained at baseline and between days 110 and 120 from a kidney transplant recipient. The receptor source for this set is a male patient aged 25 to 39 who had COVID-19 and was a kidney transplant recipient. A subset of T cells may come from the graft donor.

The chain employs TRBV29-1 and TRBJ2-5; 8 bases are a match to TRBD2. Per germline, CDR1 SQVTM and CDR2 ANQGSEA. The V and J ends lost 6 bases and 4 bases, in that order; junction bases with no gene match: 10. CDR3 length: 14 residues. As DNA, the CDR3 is TGCAGCGTAGTACTAGCGGCAGGGGTAGAGACCCAGTACTTC. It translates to CSVVLAAGVETQYF.

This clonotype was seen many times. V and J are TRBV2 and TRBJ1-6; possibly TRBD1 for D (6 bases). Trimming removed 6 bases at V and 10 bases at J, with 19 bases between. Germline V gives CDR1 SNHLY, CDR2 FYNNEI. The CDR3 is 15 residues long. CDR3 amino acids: CASSPGALLGSPLHF. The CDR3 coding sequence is TGTGCCAGCAGCCCGGGGGCGCTCCTAGGGTCACCCCTCCACTTT.